This is a list of T cell receptor beta chains from one sample in a study of blood T cell repertoires in COVID-19. Data came from immunoSEQ multiplex PCR; TCRdb stores just in-frame clones and leaves some out. The table lists about 190,000 clones, nearly 90% of them singletons. Specimen: peripheral blood. These receptors were collected from a man aged 50-60 years with acute or convalescent COVID-19. Each CDR3 is given with its conserved first and last residue. D genes are given only for firm matches. Some rows have no size entry. The others give once, few or many, or a class for an expanded clone.

d_gene	len	v_gene	j_gene	abundance	CDR3nt	CDR3aa
TRBD1	15	TRBV9	TRBJ2-1	once	TGTGCCAGCAGCGTAGGAGGGACAGGGGTCGATGAGCAGTTCTTC	CASSVGGTGVDEQFF
NA	14	TRBV5-1	TRBJ2-2	NA	TGCGCCAGCAGCTTGGGAGACACAATCGGGGAGCTGTTTTTT	CASSLGDTIGELFF
TRBD2	21	TRBV4-1	TRBJ2-6	once	TGCGCCAGCAGCCCCCTTTTGCGGGGGGCTAAAAATCTGTTTGTAGCCAACGTCCTGACTTTC	CASSPLLRGAKNLFVANVLTF
NA	11	TRBV5-1	TRBJ2-7	NA	TGCGCCAGCAGCACCGGACAGGAGCAGTACTTC	CASSTGQEQYF
TRBD2	16	TRBV4-2	TRBJ2-2	NA	TGTGCCAGCAGCCAAGAGGGGGGGAGGAACACCGGGGAGCTGTTTTTT	CASSQEGGRNTGELFF
NA	16	TRBV5-1	TRBJ2-1	NA	TGCGCCAGCAGCTCCGGTGGGGGGACAGTATACAATGAGCAGTTCTTC	CASSSGGGTVYNEQFF
TRBD1	17	TRBV10-3	TRBJ2-5	NA	TGTGCCATCAGTGAGTCGATTGGGACAGCCTCGGGGGAGACCCAGTACTTC	CAISESIGTASGETQYF
NA	15	TRBV19	TRBJ2-5	few	TGTGCCAACCTTCCGGCGGGGCCTCTAGTGGAGACCCAGTACTTC	CANLPAGPLVETQYF
NA	14	TRBV28	TRBJ2-5	NA	TGTGCCAGCAGTTTGTCAGGGGGTTGGGGGGCCCAGTACTTC	CASSLSGGWGAQYF
NA	14	TRBV7-9	TRBJ1-5	once	TGTGCCAGCAGCTCAACGGGGGAGAATCAGCCCCAGCATTTT	CASSSTGENQPQHF
TRBD2	17	TRBV3-1/TRBV3-2	TRBJ2-7	NA	TGTGCCAGCAGCCAAGACACTAGCGGGAGCAGGACCTACGAGCAGTACTTC	CASSQDTSGSRTYEQYF
TRBD1	16	TRBV9	TRBJ1-2	NA	TGTGCCAGCAGCGTGGGACAGGGGCCTGCTAACTATGGCTACACCTTC	CASSVGQGPANYGYTF
TRBD1	14	TRBV19	TRBJ1-4	NA	TGTGCCAGTAGCCCGGGACAGCTTAATGAAAAACTGTTTTTT	CASSPGQLNEKLFF
NA	14	TRBV7-8	TRBJ1-5	NA	TGTGCCAGCAGCTTAAGTCCGACAAGTCAGCCCCAGCATTTT	CASSLSPTSQPQHF
TRBD1	15	TRBV14	TRBJ2-1	NA	TGTGCCAGCAGCCAAGGGACAGGATCCTACAATGAGCAGTTCTTC	CASSQGTGSYNEQFF
NA	12	TRBV9	TRBJ1-2	NA	TGTGCCAGCAGCCCACGGACAGATGGCTACACCTTC	CASSPRTDGYTF
NA	16	TRBV5-1	TRBJ1-6	NA	TGCGCCAGCAGCCCCGGCTCGGGCAGGGCTAATTCACCCCTCCACTTT	CASSPGSGRANSPLHF
NA	12	TRBV19	TRBJ1-2	NA	TGTGCCAGCGTCGACAGAGACTATGGCTACACCTTC	CASVDRDYGYTF
NA	14	TRBV5-4	TRBJ2-5	NA	TGTGCCAGCAGCGTCCGGACAGCCCAAGAGACCCAGTACTTC	CASSVRTAQETQYF
TRBD1	14	TRBV5-4	TRBJ1-2	NA	TGTGCCAGCAGCCCTGGACAGGGAGGCTATGGCTACACCTTC	CASSPGQGGYGYTF
TRBD1	16	TRBV7-8	TRBJ2-1	once	TGTGCCAGCAGCTGGGGACAGGGGAACTCCTACAATGAGCAGTTCTTC	CASSWGQGNSYNEQFF
TRBD1	15	TRBV18	TRBJ2-2	NA	TGTGCCAGCTCCGGACAGGGTCGGAACACCGGGGAGCTGTTTTTT	CASSGQGRNTGELFF
NA	13	TRBV5-8	TRBJ1-4	once	TGTGCCAGCAGCGCGAGACAGAAATACGGACTGTTTTTT	CASSARQKYGLFF
NA	15	TRBV4-2	TRBJ1-2	NA	TGTGCCAGCAGCCAAGACCCAGGGGCGGACTATGGCTACACCTTC	CASSQDPGADYGYTF
NA	15	TRBV19	TRBJ1-1	once	TGTGCCAGCGCTGACAGCAGGTGGAAGAACACTGAAGCTTTCTTT	CASADSRWKNTEAFF
NA	13	TRBV25-1	TRBJ1-4	NA	TGTGCCAGCAGTGAATCCGGGGGAGAAAAACTGTTTTTT	CASSESGGEKLFF
TRBD2	16	TRBV9	TRBJ2-3	NA	TGTGCCAGCAGCGTAGCCGGGGGGGCCGGCACAGATACGCAGTATTTT	CASSVAGGAGTDTQYF
TRBD1	14	TRBV7-9	TRBJ2-5	NA	TGTGCCAGCAGCTTAGTAACAGGGGTTGAGACCCAGTACTTC	CASSLVTGVETQYF
NA	13	TRBV10-1	TRBJ2-2	NA	TGCGCCAGTCGCGGGGCAGACACCGGGGAGCTGTTTTTT	CASRGADTGELFF
TRBD1	15	TRBV11-2	TRBJ2-7	few	TGTGCCAGCAGCTTTAGGGGGACAGGGGCGGACGAGCAGTACTTC	CASSFRGTGADEQYF
NA	15	TRBV6-2/TRBV6-3	TRBJ2-1	once	TGTGCCAGCAGCGACCACACGGGGTCCTACAATGAGCAGTTCTTC	CASSDHTGSYNEQFF
TRBD1	14	TRBV30	TRBJ1-2	NA	TGTGCCTGGACTCGACAGGGGGCCGGCTATGGCTACACCTTC	CAWTRQGAGYGYTF
TRBD2	15	TRBV29-1	TRBJ2-1	NA	TGCAGCGTTGAAACCGGGACTAGCGCTTACAATGAGCAGTTCTTC	CSVETGTSAYNEQFF
NA	15	TRBV11-2	TRBJ1-1	NA	TGTGCCAGCAGCTTAGGCGACCGCGGGCAGGCGGTAGCTTTCTTT	CASSLGDRGQAVAFF
TRBD2	17	TRBV30	TRBJ2-2	NA	TGTGCCTGGAGTGCCCCCCAACTAGCGGGGGGGACCGGGGAGCTGTTTTTT	CAWSAPQLAGGTGELFF
NA	12	TRBV7-9	TRBJ2-2	NA	TGTGCCAGCAGTTCAGGGGCCGGGGAGCTGTTTTTT	CASSSGAGELFF
TRBD2	18	TRBV10-3	TRBJ2-5	NA	TGTGCCATCAGTGAGTCTTTAGCGGGAGACCCCCGGGGGGAGACCCAGTACTTC	CAISESLAGDPRGETQYF
NA	15	TRBV4-2	TRBJ1-4	NA	TGTGCCAGCAGCCAAGAGGTAGCAACTAATGAAAAACTGTTTTTT	CASSQEVATNEKLFF
NA	14	TRBV9	TRBJ1-4	NA	TGTGCCAGCAGCGTGGGAGGGACTAATGAAAAACTGTTTTTT	CASSVGGTNEKLFF
TRBD1	16	TRBV2	TRBJ2-3	once	TGTGCCAGCAGTATACAGGGGGCCAGTTTGACAGATACGCAGTATTTT	CASSIQGASLTDTQYF
NA	15	TRBV7-9	TRBJ1-4	NA	TGTGCCAGCAGCCCGGGAGGGTCTACTTATGAAAAACTGTTTTTT	CASSPGGSTYEKLFF
TRBD2	16	TRBV28	TRBJ2-3	NA	TGTGCCAGCAGTTTTACTAGCGGGGGGGCCTGGGATACGCAGTATTTT	CASSFTSGGAWDTQYF
TRBD1	15	TRBV7-2	TRBJ2-1	NA	TGTGCCAGCACCCCGGGACAGGAGACCTACAATGAGCAGTTCTTC	CASTPGQETYNEQFF
NA	13	TRBV18	TRBJ1-4	few	TGTGCCAGCTCACAGGGGTTCTCTGAAAAACTGTTTTTT	CASSQGFSEKLFF
TRBD1	14	TRBV27	TRBJ1-1	NA	TGTGCCAGCAGTCCCCGACAGGGGGCCGTTGAAGCTTTCTTT	CASSPRQGAVEAFF
NA	16	TRBV18	TRBJ2-2	NA	TGTGCCAGCTCACAAACAGACACCTCGAACACCGGGGAGCTGTTTTTT	CASSQTDTSNTGELFF
TRBD1	15	TRBV7-3	TRBJ1-2	NA	TGTGCCAGCAGCTTAACGGGACAGGATGGATATGGCTACACCTTC	CASSLTGQDGYGYTF
TRBD1	14	TRBV19	TRBJ1-1	NA	TGTGCCAGTAGTTTGCGGACAGGGAACACTGAAGCTTTCTTT	CASSLRTGNTEAFF
TRBD2	16	TRBV18	TRBJ2-2	NA	TGTGCCAGCTCACCACCGGGAGGGCGAAACACCGGGGAGCTGTTTTTT	CASSPPGGRNTGELFF
TRBD2	14	TRBV28	TRBJ2-1	NA	TGTGCCAGCAGGAGCGGGAGGGCCAAAAATGAGCAGTTCTTC	CASRSGRAKNEQFF
TRBD1	16	TRBV18	TRBJ1-1	NA	TGTGCCAGCTCACCACGATTAGACAGGGCGGGAAGTGAAGCTTTCTTT	CASSPRLDRAGSEAFF
TRBD2	15	TRBV7-9	TRBJ2-1	NA	TGTGCCAGCAGCTTAGGCCGCGGGAGTGTCCGGGAGCAGTTCTTC	CASSLGRGSVREQFF
NA	14	TRBV7-6	TRBJ1-4	NA	TGTGCCAGCAGCCGGGACTTAGAAAATGAAAAACTGTTTTTT	CASSRDLENEKLFF